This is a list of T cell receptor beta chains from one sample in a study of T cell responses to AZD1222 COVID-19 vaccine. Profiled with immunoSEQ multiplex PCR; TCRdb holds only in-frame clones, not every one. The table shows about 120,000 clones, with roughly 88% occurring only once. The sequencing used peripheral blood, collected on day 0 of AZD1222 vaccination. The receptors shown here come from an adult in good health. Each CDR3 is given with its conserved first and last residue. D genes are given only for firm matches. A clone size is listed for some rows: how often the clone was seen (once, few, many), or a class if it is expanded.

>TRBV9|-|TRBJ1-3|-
TGTGCCAGCAGCGTATCCTCTGGAAACACCATATATTTT
CASSVSSGNTIYF
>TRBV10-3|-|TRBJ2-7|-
TGTGCCATCAGTTTCCCCGGGACCCCCCGACTTCGGTTC
CAISFPGTPRLRF
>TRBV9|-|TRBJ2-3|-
TGTGCCAGCAGCGTAGAATTCGCAGATACGCAGTATTTT
CASSVEFADTQYF
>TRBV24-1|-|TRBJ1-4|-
TGTGCCACCAGTGACACGACAGGTGGTGATGAAAAACTGTTTTTT
CATSDTTGGDEKLFF
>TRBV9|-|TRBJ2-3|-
TGTGCCAGCAGCGTCGAGCGCAGTGATACGCAGTATTTT
CASSVERSDTQYF
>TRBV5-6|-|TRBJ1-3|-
TGTGCCAGCAGCTTCGACAGAGCCTCTGGAAACACCATATATTTT
CASSFDRASGNTIYF
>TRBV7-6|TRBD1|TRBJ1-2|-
TGTGCAACGGGACAGAAAGATGGCTACACCTTC
CATGQKDGYTF
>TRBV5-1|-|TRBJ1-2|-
TGCGCCAGCAGCATAAACTCGGGACGGACCAACTATGGCTACACCTTC
CASSINSGRTNYGYTF
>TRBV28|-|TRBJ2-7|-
TGTGCCAGCAGTACTCCACAGGGAACCTACGAGCAGTACTTC
CASSTPQGTYEQYF
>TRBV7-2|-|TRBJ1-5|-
TGTGCCAGCAGCTTAATGTACAGGGAGAGCAATCAGCCCCAGCATTTT
CASSLMYRESNQPQHF
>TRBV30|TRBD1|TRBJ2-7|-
TGTGCCTGGAGAGGTCATATGGGACAGGGGTTACATTCCGAGGTTTACGAGCAGTACTTC
CAWRGHMGQGLHSEVYEQYF
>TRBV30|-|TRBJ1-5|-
TGTGCCTGGAGTGTAAGGTCCTCTGCGGGGTGGGGCAAGCAGCCCCAGCATTTT
CAWSVRSSAGWGKQPQHF
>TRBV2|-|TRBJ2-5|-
TGTGCCAGCAAGGACGGGAATGGAGAGACCCAGTACTTC
CASKDGNGETQYF
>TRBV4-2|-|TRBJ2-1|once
TGTGCCAGCAGCCAAGATGAGAACCAGCCCTTGGTCAATGAGCAGTTCTTC
CASSQDENQPLVNEQFF
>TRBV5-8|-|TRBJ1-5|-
TGTGCCAGCAGCCCACTAAGTGGTCAGCCCCAGCATTTT
CASSPLSGQPQHF
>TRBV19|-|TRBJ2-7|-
TGTGCCAGTAGTATCCCCAGCTCCTACGAGCAGTACTTC
CASSIPSSYEQYF
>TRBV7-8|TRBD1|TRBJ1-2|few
TGTGCCAGCAGCTTAGCCTATGACAGGGGGCGCGTTGGCTACACCTTC
CASSLAYDRGRVGYTF
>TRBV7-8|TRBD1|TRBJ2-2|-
TGTGCCAGCAGCTTAGCTGCCAGGCGACAGGGTTTGGCCGGGGAGCTGTTTTTT
CASSLAARRQGLAGELFF
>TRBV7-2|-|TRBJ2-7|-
TGTGCCAGCAGCTTAGCGCTCTCCTACGAGCAGTACTTC
CASSLALSYEQYF
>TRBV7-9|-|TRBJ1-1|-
TGTGCCAGCAGCTTAGGTAGGAACACTGAAGCTTTCTTT
CASSLGRNTEAFF
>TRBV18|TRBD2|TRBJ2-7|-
TGTGCCAGCTCACCATTCCAGGTAGCGGGGAGGGTCTACGAGCAGTACTTC
CASSPFQVAGRVYEQYF
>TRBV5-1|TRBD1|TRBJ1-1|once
TGCGCCAGCAGCGAAACCGGGACAGGGGACACTGAAGCTTTCTTT
CASSETGTGDTEAFF
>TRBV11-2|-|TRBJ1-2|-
TGTGCCAGCAGCTCCCTGTGGAGGGGATCATATGGCTACACCTTC
CASSSLWRGSYGYTF
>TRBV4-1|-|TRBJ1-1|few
TGCGCCAGCAGCCAACCCTGGGGCCCCGGCGGCCGGAACACTGAAGCTTTCTTT
CASSQPWGPGGRNTEAFF
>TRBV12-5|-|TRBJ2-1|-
TGTGCTAGTGGTTTTGGTCTCTCCGAGAGCAATGAGCAGTTCTTC
CASGFGLSESNEQFF
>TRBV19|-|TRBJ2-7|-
TGTGCCAGTAGTATTAGGCAGGGCTACGAGCAGTACTTC
CASSIRQGYEQYF
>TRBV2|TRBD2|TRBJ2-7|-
TGTGCCAGCAGTGAGCGGTCTAGCGGGAGCTACGAGCAGTACTTC
CASSERSSGSYEQYF
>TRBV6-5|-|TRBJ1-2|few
TGTGCCAGCAGTTATGGACGGAACTATGGCTACACCTTC
CASSYGRNYGYTF
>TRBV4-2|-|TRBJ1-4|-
TGTGCCAGCAGCCAAGACTGGAACGAGAATGAAAAACTGTTTTTT
CASSQDWNENEKLFF
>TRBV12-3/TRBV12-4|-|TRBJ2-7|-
TGTGCCAGCAGCCGAGGACAGTCCTACGAGCAGTACTTC
CASSRGQSYEQYF